This T cell receptor (beta chain) was profiled in a study of blood T cell repertoires in COVID-19. Overall study: Both acute and convalescent COVID-19 samples were obtained from the United States, Italy and Spain. The analysed material was cDNA or gDNA that came from T cells, B-cell-depleted T cells, or PBMCs.

The germline V gene encodes CDR1 MNHEY and CDR2 SVGAGI. The V gene lost 4 bases and the J gene lost 8 bases, with 17 bases spanning the gap. This CDR3 has 14 amino acids. Enrollees, roughly 18 to 89 years old, lived in fewer than 25 US areas. Clinical histories supplied by participants themselves formed the basis of cohort assignment. Generated by immunoSEQ multiplex PCR, the TCRdb table keeps only in-frame clones and is missing some. The table has 200,000 or so clones, 80% to 90% seen once; the top ten hold about 4%. This TCR was sampled from a woman aged 40-49 years with acute COVID-19. The chain combines TRBV6-5 with TRBJ1-2, with D unclear. Specimen: PBMCs or T cells enriched from blood (not recorded which). CDR3 bases: TGTGCCAGCAGTTTTGAACACCCATCCAACGGCTACACCTTC. Amino acid sequence: CASSFEHPSNGYTF.